This T cell receptor beta chain emerged from a study of post-analysis software for immune sequencing data. TCR beta libraries were prepared from cDNA with unique molecular identifiers. TCRdb re-called the PCR reads through MiXCR, storing one row per CDR3 protein. The repertoire holds roughly 160,000 distinct CDR3 sequences, with 35% to 40% as singletons. The CDR3 runs 15 residues. Trimming cost V 3 bases and J 2 bases; bases outside gene matches: 6. Per the germline V gene, CDR1 is MNHEY and CDR2 is SMNVEV (reference sequence). The J gene is TRBJ2-7, the V gene TRBV27; TRBD2 matches 8 bases. The material sequenced was blood, taken after autologous hematopoietic stem cell transplantation. The TCR was taken from a girl aged 10 to 17 with multiple sclerosis. In nucleotides, the CDR3 is TGTGCCAGCAGTTTTTCGCCGGGGGGGACCTACGAGCAGTACTTC. Translation: CASSFSPGGTYEQYF.